This TCR beta chain was retrieved from a study of immune evolution from preneoplasia to lung adenocarcinoma. Findings and caveats of the study: Normal lung had highest clonality; later lesions appeared denser, more diverse. Normal lung had the highest top T cell clone frequencies.

Patient tissue came from resections in Japan or China, 2014–2017. Worth noting for this clone: The antigen remains unidentified.

Measured with immunoSEQ multiplex PCR; TCRdb has only the in-frame clones, and not every one. Altogether about 4,900 clones are present, about 78% being singletons, with the ten largest covering around 11%. CDR1 and CDR2 (germline): SGDLS, YYNGEE. J gave up 5 bases and V 4 bases, and 9 bases lay outside the gene matches. CDR3 length equals 14 residues. Sequencing input: FFPE minimally invasive lung adenocarcinoma tissue. The V call is TRBV9, the J call TRBJ2-7, with TRBD2 identical over 7 bases. The TCR comes from a person aged 60-79 years with lung adenocarcinoma. The CDR3 nucleotides read TGTGCCAGCAGCACTGGGGAGGGAAGGGACGAGCAGTACTTC. It translates to CASSTGEGRDEQYF. Supplemented by reference TRBV9 and TRBJ2-7, the full variable domain reads DSGVTQTPKHLITATGQRVTLRCSPRSGDLSVYWYQQSLDQGLQFLIQYYNGEERAKGNILERFSAQQFPDLHSELNLSSLELGDSALYFCASSTGEGRDEQYFGPGTRLTVT.